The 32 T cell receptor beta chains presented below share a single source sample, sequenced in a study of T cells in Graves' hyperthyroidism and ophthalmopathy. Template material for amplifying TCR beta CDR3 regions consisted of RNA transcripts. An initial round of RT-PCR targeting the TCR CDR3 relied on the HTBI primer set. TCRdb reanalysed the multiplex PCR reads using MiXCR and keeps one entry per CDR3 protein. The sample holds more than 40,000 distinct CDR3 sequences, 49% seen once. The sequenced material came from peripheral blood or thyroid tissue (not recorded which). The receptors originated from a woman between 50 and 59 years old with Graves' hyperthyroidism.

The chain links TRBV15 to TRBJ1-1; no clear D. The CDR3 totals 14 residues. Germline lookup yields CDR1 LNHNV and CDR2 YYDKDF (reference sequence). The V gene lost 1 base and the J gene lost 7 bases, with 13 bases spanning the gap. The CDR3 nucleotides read TGTGCCACCAGCAGAGGTATAGCCGGCAGTGAAGCTTTCTTT. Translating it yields CATSRGIAGSEAFF.

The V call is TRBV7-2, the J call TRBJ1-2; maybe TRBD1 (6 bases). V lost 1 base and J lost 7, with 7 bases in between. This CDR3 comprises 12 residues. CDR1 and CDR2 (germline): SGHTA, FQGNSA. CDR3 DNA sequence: TGTGCCAGCAGCTTAGGGGGGGCTGGCTACACCTTC. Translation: CASSLGGAGYTF.

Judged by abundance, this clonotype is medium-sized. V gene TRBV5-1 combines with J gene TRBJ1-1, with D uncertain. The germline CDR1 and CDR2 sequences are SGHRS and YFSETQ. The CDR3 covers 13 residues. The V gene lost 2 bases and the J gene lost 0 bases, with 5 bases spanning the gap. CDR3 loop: CASSLALNTEAFF. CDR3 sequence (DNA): TGCGCCAGCAGCTTAGCCTTGAACACTGAAGCTTTCTTT.

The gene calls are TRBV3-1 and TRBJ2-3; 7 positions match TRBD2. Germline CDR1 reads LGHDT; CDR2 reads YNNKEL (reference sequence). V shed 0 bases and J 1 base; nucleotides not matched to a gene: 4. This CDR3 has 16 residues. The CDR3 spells CASSQDETSGTDTQYF. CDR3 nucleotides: TGTGCCAGCAGCCAAGATGAAACTAGCGGCACAGATACGCAGTATTTT.

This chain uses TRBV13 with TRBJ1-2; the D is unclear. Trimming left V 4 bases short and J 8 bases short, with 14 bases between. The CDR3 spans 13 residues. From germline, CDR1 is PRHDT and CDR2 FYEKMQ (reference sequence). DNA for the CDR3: TGTGCCAGCAGCTGGCCCGGGAACTCCGGCTACACCTTC. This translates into CASSWPGNSGYTF.

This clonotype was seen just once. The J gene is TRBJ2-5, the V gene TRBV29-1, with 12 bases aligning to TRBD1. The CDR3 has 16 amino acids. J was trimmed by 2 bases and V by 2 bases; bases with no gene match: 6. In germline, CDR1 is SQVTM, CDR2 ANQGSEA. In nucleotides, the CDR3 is TGCAGCGTTGAAAGGGGGACAGGGGGCGTGCAAGAGACCCAGTACTTC. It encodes CSVERGTGGVQETQYF.

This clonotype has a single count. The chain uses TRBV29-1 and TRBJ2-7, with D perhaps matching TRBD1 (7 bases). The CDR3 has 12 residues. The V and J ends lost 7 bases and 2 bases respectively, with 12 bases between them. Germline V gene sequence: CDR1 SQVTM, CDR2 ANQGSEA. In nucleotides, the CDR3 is TGCAGCGCGCGGGACAGTCCCTACGAGCAGTACTTC. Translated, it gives CSARDSPYEQYF.

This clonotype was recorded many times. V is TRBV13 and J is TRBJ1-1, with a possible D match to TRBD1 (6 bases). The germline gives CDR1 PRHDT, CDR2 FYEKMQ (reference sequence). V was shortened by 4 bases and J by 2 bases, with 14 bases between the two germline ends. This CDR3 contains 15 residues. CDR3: CASSSRTVGNTEAFF. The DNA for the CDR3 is TGTGCCAGCAGCTCCAGGACAGTCGGCAACACTGAAGCTTTCTTT.

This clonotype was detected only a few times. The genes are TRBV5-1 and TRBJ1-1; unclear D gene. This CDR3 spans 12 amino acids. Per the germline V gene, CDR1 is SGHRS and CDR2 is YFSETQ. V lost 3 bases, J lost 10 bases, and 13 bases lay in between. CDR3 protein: CASSYDLAGAFF. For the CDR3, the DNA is TGCGCCAGCAGCTACGACCTAGCGGGAGCTTTCTTT. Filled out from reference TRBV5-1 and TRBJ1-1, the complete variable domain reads KAGVTQTPRYLIKTRGQQVTLSCSPISGHRSVSWYQQTPGQGLQFLFEYFSETQRNKGNFPGRFSGRQFSNSRSEMNVSTLELGDSALYLCASSYDLAGAFFGQGTRLTVV.

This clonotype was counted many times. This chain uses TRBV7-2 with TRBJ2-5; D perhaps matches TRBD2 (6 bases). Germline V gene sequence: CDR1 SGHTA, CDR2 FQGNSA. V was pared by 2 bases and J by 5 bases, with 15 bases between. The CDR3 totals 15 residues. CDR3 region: CASSLIGTSRETQYF. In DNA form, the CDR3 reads TGTGCCAGCAGCTTAATAGGTACTAGCCGGGAGACCCAGTACTTC.

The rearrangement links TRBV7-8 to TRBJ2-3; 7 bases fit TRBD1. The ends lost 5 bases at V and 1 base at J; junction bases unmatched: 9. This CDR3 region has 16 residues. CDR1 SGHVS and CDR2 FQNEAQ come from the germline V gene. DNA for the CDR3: TGTGCCAGCAGCCCCCGGACAGGAAAAGGCACAGATACGCAGTATTTT. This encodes CASSPRTGKGTDTQYF.

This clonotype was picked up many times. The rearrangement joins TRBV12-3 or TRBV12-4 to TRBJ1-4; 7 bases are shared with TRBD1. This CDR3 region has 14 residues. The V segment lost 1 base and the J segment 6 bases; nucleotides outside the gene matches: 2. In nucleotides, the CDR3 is TGTGCCAGCAGTTTAGACAGGGGCTATGAAAAACTGTTTTTT. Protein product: CASSLDRGYEKLFF.

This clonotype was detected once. CDR3 DNA sequence: TGTGCCACCAGTGATTGGACTAGCGGGAGAACCGGGGAGCTGTTTTTT. This translates into CATSDWTSGRTGELFF. V and J are TRBV24-1 and TRBJ2-2; TRBD2 matches at 13 bases. The CDR3 loop spans 16 amino acids. With 2 bases clipped from V and 5 bases from J, the junction kept 1 base outside the gene matches. Germline V gene sequence: CDR1 KGHDR, CDR2 SFDVKD.

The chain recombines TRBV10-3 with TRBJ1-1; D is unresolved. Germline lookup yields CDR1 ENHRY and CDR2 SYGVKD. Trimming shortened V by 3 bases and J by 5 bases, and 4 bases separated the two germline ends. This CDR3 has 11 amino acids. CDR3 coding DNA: TGTGCCATCAGTGACGGTACTGAAGCTTTCTTT. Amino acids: CAISDGTEAFF.

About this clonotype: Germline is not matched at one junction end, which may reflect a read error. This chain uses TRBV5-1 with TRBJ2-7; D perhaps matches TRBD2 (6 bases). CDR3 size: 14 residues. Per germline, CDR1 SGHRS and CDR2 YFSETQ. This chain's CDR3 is CASSLRGRSSEQYF. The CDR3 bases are TGCGCCAGCAGCTTGCGGGGGAGGTCCTCCGAGCAGTACTTC.

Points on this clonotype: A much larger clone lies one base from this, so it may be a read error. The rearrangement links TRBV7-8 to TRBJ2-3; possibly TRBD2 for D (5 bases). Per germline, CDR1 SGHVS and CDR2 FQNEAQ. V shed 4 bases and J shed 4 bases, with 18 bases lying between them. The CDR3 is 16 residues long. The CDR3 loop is CASSSQLSERADTQYF. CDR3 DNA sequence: TGTGCCAGCAGCTCTCAACTTAGCGAGAGGGCAGATACGCAGTATTTT. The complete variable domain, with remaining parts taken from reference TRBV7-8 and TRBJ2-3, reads GAGVSQSPRYKVAKRGQDVALRCDPISGHVSLFWYQQALGQGPEFLTYFQNEAQLDKSGLPSDRFFAERPEGSVSTLKIQRTQQEDSAVYLCASSSQLSERADTQYFGPGTRLTVL.

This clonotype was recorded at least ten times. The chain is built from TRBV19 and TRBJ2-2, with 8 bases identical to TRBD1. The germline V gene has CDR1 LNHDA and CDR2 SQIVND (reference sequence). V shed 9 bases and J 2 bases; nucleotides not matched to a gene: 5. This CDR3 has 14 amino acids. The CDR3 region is CASRQGINTGELFF. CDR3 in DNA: TGTGCCAGCAGACAGGGGATAAACACCGGGGAGCTGTTTTTT.

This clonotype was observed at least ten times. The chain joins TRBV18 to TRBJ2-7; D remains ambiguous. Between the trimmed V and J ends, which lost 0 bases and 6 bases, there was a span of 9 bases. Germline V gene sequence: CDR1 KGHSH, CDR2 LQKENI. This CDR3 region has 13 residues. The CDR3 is CASSPPVGIEQYF. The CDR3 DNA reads TGTGCCAGCTCACCACCGGTAGGGATCGAGCAGTACTTC.

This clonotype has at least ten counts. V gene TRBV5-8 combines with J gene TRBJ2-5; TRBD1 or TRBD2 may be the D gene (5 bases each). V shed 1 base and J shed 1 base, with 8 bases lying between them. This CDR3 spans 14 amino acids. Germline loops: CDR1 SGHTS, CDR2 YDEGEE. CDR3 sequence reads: CASSLRGGQETQYF. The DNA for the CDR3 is TGTGCCAGCAGCTTGCGTGGGGGCCAAGAGACCCAGTACTTC. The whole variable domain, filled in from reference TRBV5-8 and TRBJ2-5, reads EAGVTQSPTHLIKTRGQQATLRCSPISGHTSVYWYQQALGLGLQFLLWYDEGEERNRGNFPPRFSGRQFPNYSSELNVNALELEDSALYLCASSLRGGQETQYFGPGTRLLVL.

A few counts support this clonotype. The CDR3 sequence: CASSQGVQGNQPQHF. The DNA of the CDR3 is TGTGCCAGCAGCCAAGGGGTACAGGGCAATCAGCCCCAGCATTTT. The chain carries TRBV3-1 and TRBJ1-5, with D possibly matching TRBD1 (5 bases). V dropped 1 base and J dropped 2 bases, with 9 bases sitting between them. The CDR3 is made up of 15 amino acids. Germline CDR1 is LGHDT and CDR2 is YNNKEL (reference sequence).

The CDR3 is CASSIGQDISYEQYF. The DNA for the CDR3 is TGTGCCAGCAGCATCGGACAGGACATCTCCTACGAGCAGTACTTC. The V and J genes are TRBV7-8 and TRBJ2-7; 7 bases are a match to TRBD1. CDR1 is SGHVS and CDR2 is FQNEAQ in the germline V gene. The CDR3 runs 15 residues. V lost 5 bases and J lost 0; bases outside the gene matches: 7.

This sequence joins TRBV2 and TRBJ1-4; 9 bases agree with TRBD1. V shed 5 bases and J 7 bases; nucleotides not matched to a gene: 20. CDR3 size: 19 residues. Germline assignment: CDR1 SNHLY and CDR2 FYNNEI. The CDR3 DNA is TGTGCCAGCAGTTTCCCGGGACAGGGAGTCTGGCGTAATGGTGAAAAACTGTTTTTT. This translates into CASSFPGQGVWRNGEKLFF.

This CDR3 is CASKETDTQYF. CDR3 coding DNA: TGCGCCAGCAAGGAGACAGATACGCAGTATTTT. The rearrangement uses TRBV4-1 and TRBJ2-3; D unresolved. The germline V gene has CDR1 MGHRA and CDR2 YSYEKL. Trimming shortened V by 7 bases and J by 3 bases, and 5 bases separated the two germline ends. The CDR3 length is 11 residues.

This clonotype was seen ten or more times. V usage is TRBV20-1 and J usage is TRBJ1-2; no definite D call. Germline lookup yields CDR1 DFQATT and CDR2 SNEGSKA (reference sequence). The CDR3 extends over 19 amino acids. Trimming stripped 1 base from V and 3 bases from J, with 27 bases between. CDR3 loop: CSARVLAQDGVSGHYGYTF. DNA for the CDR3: TGCAGTGCTAGAGTACTAGCTCAGGACGGCGTCAGCGGACACTATGGCTACACCTTC.

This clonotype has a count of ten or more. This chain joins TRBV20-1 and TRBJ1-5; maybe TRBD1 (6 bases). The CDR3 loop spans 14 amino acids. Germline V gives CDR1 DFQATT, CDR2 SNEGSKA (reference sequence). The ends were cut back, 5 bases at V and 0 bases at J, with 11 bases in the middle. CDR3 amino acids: CSARDNYSNQPQHF. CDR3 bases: TGCAGTGCTCGGGACAATTATAGCAATCAGCCCCAGCATTTT.

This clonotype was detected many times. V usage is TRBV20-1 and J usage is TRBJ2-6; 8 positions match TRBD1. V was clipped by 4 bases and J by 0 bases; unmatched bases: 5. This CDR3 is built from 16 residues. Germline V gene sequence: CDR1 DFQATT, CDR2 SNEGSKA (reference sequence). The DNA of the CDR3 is TGCAGTGCTAAGGGACAGGATAACTCTGGGGCCAACGTCCTGACTTTC. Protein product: CSAKGQDNSGANVLTF.

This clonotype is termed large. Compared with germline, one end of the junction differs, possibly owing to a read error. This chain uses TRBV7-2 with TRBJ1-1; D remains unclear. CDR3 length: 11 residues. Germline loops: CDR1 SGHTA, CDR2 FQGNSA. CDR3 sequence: CASSLGRYQAF. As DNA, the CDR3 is TGTGCCAGCAGCTTAGGAAGATACCAGGCATTT. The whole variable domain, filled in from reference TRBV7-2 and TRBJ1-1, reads GAGVSQSPSNKVTEKGKDVELRCDPISGHTALYWYRQSLGQGLEFLIYFQGNSAPDKSGLPSDRFSAERTGGSVSTLTIQRTQQEDSAVYLCASSLGRYQAFGQGTRLTVV.

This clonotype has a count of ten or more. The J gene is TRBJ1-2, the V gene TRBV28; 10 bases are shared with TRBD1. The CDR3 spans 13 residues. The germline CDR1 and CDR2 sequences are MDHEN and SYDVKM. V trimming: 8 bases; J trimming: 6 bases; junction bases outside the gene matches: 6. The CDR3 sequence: CASYPGQGNGYTF. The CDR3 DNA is TGTGCCAGCTATCCGGGACAGGGGAATGGCTACACCTTC.

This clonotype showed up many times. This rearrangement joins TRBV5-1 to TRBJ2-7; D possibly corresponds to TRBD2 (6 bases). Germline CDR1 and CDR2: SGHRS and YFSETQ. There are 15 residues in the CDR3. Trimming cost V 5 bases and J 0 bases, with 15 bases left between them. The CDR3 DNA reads TGCGCCAGCAGTGGCCGGGACTTCAGCTCCTACGAGCAGTACTTC. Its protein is CASSGRDFSSYEQYF.

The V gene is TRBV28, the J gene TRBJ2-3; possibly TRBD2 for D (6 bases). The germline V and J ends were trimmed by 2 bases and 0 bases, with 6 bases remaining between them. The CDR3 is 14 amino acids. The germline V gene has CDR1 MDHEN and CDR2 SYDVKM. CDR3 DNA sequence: TGTGCCAGCAGTTTACGGGGGAGCACAGATACGCAGTATTTT. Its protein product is CASSLRGSTDTQYF.

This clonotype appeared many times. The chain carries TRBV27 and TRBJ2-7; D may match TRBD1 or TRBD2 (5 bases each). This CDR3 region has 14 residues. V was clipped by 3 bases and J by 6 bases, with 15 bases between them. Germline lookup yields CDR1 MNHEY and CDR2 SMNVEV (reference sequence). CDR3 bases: TGTGCCAGCAGTTTTGGTAGGGACCTTATCGAGCAGTACTTC. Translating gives CASSFGRDLIEQYF.

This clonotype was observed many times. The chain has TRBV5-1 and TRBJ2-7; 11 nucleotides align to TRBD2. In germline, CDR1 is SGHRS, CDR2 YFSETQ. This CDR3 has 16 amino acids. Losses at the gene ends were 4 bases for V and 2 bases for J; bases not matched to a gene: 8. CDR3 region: CASSVDETSGTYEQYF. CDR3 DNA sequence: TGCGCCAGCAGCGTGGACGAGACTAGCGGGACCTACGAGCAGTACTTC.